Shown below are 21 T cell receptor beta chains from a single sample sequenced in a study of T cell changes during pregnancy in multiple sclerosis. Sequencing was performed with immunoSEQ multiplex PCR; in TCRdb, only in-frame clones are kept and a portion is missing. The table lists about 24,000 clones, roughly nine tenths of them singletons, with 8% to 10% in the top ten. Sequenced material: CD8+ T cells from peripheral blood mononuclear cells, taken in the third trimester of pregnancy. The receptors shown here come from a female donor in good health, enrolled as a control in a pregnancy study.

The gene calls are TRBV28 and TRBJ1-1; D is uncertain. With 1 base removed from V and 1 base from J, the gap between germline ends came to 10 bases. This CDR3 is 15 amino acids long. The germline V gene encodes CDR1 MDHEN and CDR2 SYDVKM. Written as DNA, the CDR3 is TGTGCCAGCAGTTTATTCGGACTGACGAACACTGAAGCTTTCTTT. Protein: CASSLFGLTNTEAFF.

The chain has TRBV6-8 and TRBJ2-3, with TRBD1 matching 10 bases. V lost 2 bases and J lost 4; bases outside the gene matches: 15. Germline CDR1 is MNHGY and CDR2 is SAAAGT. The CDR3 runs to 19 residues. The CDR3 region has the DNA TGTGCCAGCAGTTACCCCACCCGTCCCGGGACAGGGGACGCAGATACGCAGTATTTT. This gives the protein CASSYPTRPGTGDADTQYF.

J is TRBJ1-2 and V is TRBV28; 7 positions agree with TRBD1. The CDR3 consists of 15 residues. V shed 3 bases and J 4 bases; nucleotides not matched to a gene: 8. From germline, CDR1 is MDHEN and CDR2 SYDVKM. Here the CDR3 DNA reads TGTGCCAGCAGTTTCCCAGCAGGGGGAATCTATGGCTACACCTTC. It is translated as CASSFPAGGIYGYTF.

The chain couples TRBV15 to TRBJ2-1; weak D call: TRBD2 (6 bases). The CDR3 totals 14 residues. The V and J ends lost 1 base and 6 bases respectively, with 10 bases between them. Germline V gene lookup returns CDR1 LNHNV and CDR2 YYDKDF (reference sequence). CDR3 protein: CATSRAGEANEQFF. CDR3 bases: TGTGCCACCAGCAGAGCGGGAGAGGCCAATGAGCAGTTCTTC.

This clone was seen only a few times. The chain combines TRBV27 with TRBJ1-2; the match to TRBD1 covers 7 bases. The CDR3 spans 13 residues. V dropped 5 bases and J dropped 4; count of bases not matched to a gene: 4. The germline V gene encodes CDR1 MNHEY and CDR2 SMNVEV (reference sequence). The chain's CDR3 is CASSQGTVYGYTF. As DNA, the CDR3 is TGTGCCAGCAGTCAGGGGACAGTCTATGGCTACACCTTC.

This clone showed up just once. The V call is TRBV27, the J call TRBJ2-7; 7 nucleotides match TRBD1. J lost 0 bases, V lost 7 bases, and 3 bases had no gene match. CDR1 is MNHEY and CDR2 is SMNVEV in the germline V gene (reference sequence). CDR3 length: 13 residues. CDR3 coding DNA: TGTGCCAGCACCGGACAGGCCTCCTACGAGCAGTACTTC. Amino acid sequence: CASTGQASYEQYF.

The chain couples TRBV27 to TRBJ1-2, with D hard to call. The CDR3 totals 13 residues. Germline-derived CDR1 and CDR2 are MNHEY and SMNVEV (reference sequence). The germline V and J ends were trimmed by 6 bases and 0 bases, with 8 bases remaining between them. The CDR3 is CASSYQANYGYTF. In nucleotides, the CDR3 is TGTGCCAGCAGCTACCAAGCTAACTATGGCTACACCTTC.

The V and J genes are TRBV5-6 and TRBJ1-5; 7 bases fit TRBD1. CDR3 size: 16 residues. V lost 0 bases, J lost 7 bases, and 10 bases stayed unmatched. Germline CDR1 SGHDT, CDR2 YYEEEE. The DNA of the CDR3 is TGTGCCAGCAGCTTGGACCGGGACAGTTATTCCCAGCCCCAGCATTTT. Its translation is CASSLDRDSYSQPQHF.

This clone appeared a single time. In nucleotides, the CDR3 is TGTGCCAGCAGAGACAGGGCGAGAGAGACCCAGTACTTC. It is translated as CASRDRARETQYF. This sequence joins TRBV27 and TRBJ2-5; 7 bases map to TRBD1. The CDR3 covers 13 residues. CDR1 and CDR2 from the germline V gene are MNHEY and SMNVEV (reference sequence). Unmatched junction bases numbered 5, after V lost 6 bases and J lost 4 bases.

In its sample, this clone ranks as medium-sized. The chain links TRBV6-1 to TRBJ2-7; TRBD2 agrees at 14 bases. Trimming cost V 6 bases and J 6 bases; bases outside gene matches: 7. The CDR3 consists of 15 residues. Germline CDR1 is MNHNS and CDR2 is SASEGT. The CDR3 bases are TGTGCCAGCAGGTCGACTAGCGGGGGGGCCGCCGAGCAGTACTTC. Protein product: CASRSTSGGAAEQYF.

The chain couples TRBV5-1 to TRBJ1-2, with D possibly being TRBD1 (6 bases). This CDR3 comprises 11 residues. Germline V gene lookup returns CDR1 SGHRS and CDR2 YFSETQ. Trimming stripped 7 bases from V and 8 bases from J, with 12 bases between. Here the CDR3 reads CASLGGDGYTF. CDR3 sequence (DNA): TGCGCCAGCCTAGGGGGGGACGGCTACACCTTC.

This clone is judged medium-sized. The chain carries TRBV15 and TRBJ2-5; possibly TRBD2 for D (6 bases). From germline, CDR1 is LNHNV and CDR2 YYDKDF (reference sequence). Trimming stripped 0 bases from V and 5 bases from J, with 13 bases between. The CDR3 length is 15 residues. The CDR3 protein is CATSRDRRGSETQYF. For the CDR3, the DNA is TGTGCCACCAGCAGAGATCGGCGGGGTTCGGAGACCCAGTACTTC.

The V call is TRBV28, the J call TRBJ1-1, with D uncertain. CDR1 is MDHEN, CDR2 SYDVKM, per germline. The CDR3 runs 12 residues. V gave up 6 bases and J gave up 1 base, with 6 bases separating them. The CDR3 bases are TGTGCCAGCAGCGACAAGAACACTGAAGCTTTCTTT. Its translation: CASSDKNTEAFF.

The chain links TRBV7-9 to TRBJ1-1; the match to TRBD1 covers 10 bases. Germline V gives CDR1 SEHNR, CDR2 FQNEAQ (reference sequence). The CDR3 extends over 14 amino acids. The V gene end was trimmed by 2 bases and the J gene end by 6 bases; junction bases not matched to a gene: 3. This CDR3 reads CASSLIDRGPEAFF. The CDR3 region has the DNA TGTGCCAGCAGCTTAATCGACAGGGGGCCTGAAGCTTTCTTT.

This clone is a singleton in its sample. The V call is TRBV4-1, the J call TRBJ2-2, with D unclear. The CDR3 covers 14 residues. Trimming removed 4 bases from V and 0 bases from J, with 6 bases in between. Per the germline V gene, CDR1 is MGHRA and CDR2 is YSYEKL. The CDR3 reads CASSPLSNTGELFF. The CDR3 nucleotides are TGCGCCAGCAGCCCCCTCTCGAACACCGGGGAGCTGTTTTTT.

The chain couples TRBV6-1 to TRBJ1-1; D is undetermined. In germline, CDR1 is MNHNS, CDR2 SASEGT. CDR3 length equals 15 residues. Deletions cut 3 bases from V and 1 base from J, with 12 bases between. CDR3 sequence (DNA): TGTGCCAGCAGTGAGTTGGAGACTGGGAACACTGAAGCTTTCTTT. Its translation: CASSELETGNTEAFF.

V gene TRBV27 combines with J gene TRBJ1-5; the D is unclear. CDR3 size: 13 residues. V was cut by 2 bases and J by 4 bases, with 6 bases left in between. Germline V gives CDR1 MNHEY, CDR2 SMNVEV (reference sequence). CDR3 sequence (DNA): TGTGCCAGCAGTTTAGGCCAGAATCAGCCCCAGCATTTT. It is translated as CASSLGQNQPQHF.

The gene calls are TRBV30 and TRBJ1-3; TRBD1 is a possible D gene (5 bases). Between the trimmed V and J ends, which lost 4 bases and 0 bases, there was a span of 19 bases. The CDR3 is 17 amino acids. The V gene's germline CDR1 is GTSNPN and CDR2 SVGIG (reference sequence). The CDR3 region has the DNA TGTGCCTGGAAGGGTAGGGGTGGGCGAAGCTCTGGAAACACCATATATTTT. This encodes CAWKGRGGRSSGNTIYF.

The rearrangement joins TRBV5-6 to TRBJ2-7, with 11 nucleotides matching TRBD2. J lost 7 bases, V lost 0 bases, and 3 bases had no gene match. Germline loops: CDR1 SGHDT, CDR2 YYEEEE. The CDR3 covers 14 residues. The CDR3 protein is CASSLASGGQEQYF. CDR3 in DNA: TGTGCCAGCAGCTTGGCTAGCGGGGGGCAGGAGCAGTACTTC. The full variable domain, its missing parts supplied by reference TRBV5-6 and TRBJ2-7, is DAGVTQSPTHLIKTRGQQVTLRCSPKSGHDTVSWYQQALGQGPQFIFQYYEEEERQRGNFPDRFSGHQFPNYSSELNVNALLLGDSALYLCASSLASGGQEQYFGPGTRLTVT.

The DNA of the CDR3 is TGTGCCAGCAGCCCCCTAGCGGGGGGGTTAGATACGCAGTATTTT. Translated: CASSPLAGGLDTQYF. This chain uses TRBV7-8 with TRBJ2-3, with 12 bases identical to TRBD2. The CDR3 has 15 amino acids. J was trimmed by 5 bases and V by 5 bases; bases with no gene match: 5. Germline V CDR1 and CDR2: SGHVS, FQNEAQ. Complete variable domain (other parts from reference TRBV7-8 and TRBJ2-3): GAGVSQSPRYKVAKRGQDVALRCDPISGHVSLFWYQQALGQGPEFLTYFQNEAQLDKSGLPSDRFFAERPEGSVSTLKIQRTQQEDSAVYLCASSPLAGGLDTQYFGPGTRLTVL.

This clone counts as medium-sized. The DNA for the CDR3 is TGTGCCAGCAGTCCGGGACAGGGGACGGAGGAGCAGTTCTTC. Translated, it gives CASSPGQGTEEQFF. The chain recombines TRBV6-4 with TRBJ2-1, with 10 bases matching TRBD1. The V gene end was trimmed by 5 bases and the J gene end by 10 bases; junction bases not matched to a gene: 8. The germline V gene has CDR1 MRHNA and CDR2 SNTAGT. The CDR3 spans 14 residues.